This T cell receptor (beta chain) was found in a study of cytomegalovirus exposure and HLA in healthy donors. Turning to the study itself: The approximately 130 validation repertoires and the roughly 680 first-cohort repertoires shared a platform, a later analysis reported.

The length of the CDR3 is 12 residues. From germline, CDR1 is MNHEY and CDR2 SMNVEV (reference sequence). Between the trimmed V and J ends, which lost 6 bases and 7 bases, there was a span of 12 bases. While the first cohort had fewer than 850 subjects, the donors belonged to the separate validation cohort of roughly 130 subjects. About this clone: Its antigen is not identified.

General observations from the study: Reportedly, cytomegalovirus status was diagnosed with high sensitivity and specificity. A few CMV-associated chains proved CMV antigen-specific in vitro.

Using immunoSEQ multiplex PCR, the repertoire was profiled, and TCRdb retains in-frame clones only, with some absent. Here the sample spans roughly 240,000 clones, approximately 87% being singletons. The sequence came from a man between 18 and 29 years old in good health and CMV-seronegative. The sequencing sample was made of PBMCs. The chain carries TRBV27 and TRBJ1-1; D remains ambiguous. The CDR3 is CASRIPGVEAFF. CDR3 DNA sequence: TGTGCCAGCAGGATACCGGGAGTTGAAGCTTTCTTT.